This T cell receptor beta chain was identified during a study of CD4+ T cells in melanoma. Germline CDR1 reads SGHNT; CDR2 reads YENEEA. CDR3 length equals 14 residues. J lost 5 bases, V lost 3 bases, and 2 bases had no gene match. Using immunoSEQ multiplex PCR, the repertoire was profiled, and TCRdb retains in-frame clones only, with some absent. The sample shows 110,000 to 150,000 clones, around 90% of them seen only once. The TCR sequence derives from a human donor with melanoma. This sequence joins TRBV11-3 and TRBJ2-1, with 9 positions matching TRBD1. CDR3 nucleotides: TGTGCCAGCAGCTTCGGGACAGGGAACAATGAGCAGTTCTTC. This sequence encodes CASSFGTGNNEQFF.